This T cell receptor beta chain was identified during a study of OX40 agonist ivuxolimab in advanced cancers. The overall study: The dose-escalation cohort had hepatocellular carcinoma, melanoma, renal cell or head and neck cancer.

The CDR3 contains 18 residues. On this clone: What it recognizes is unknown.

Sequenced by immunoSEQ multiplex PCR; TCRdb stores in-frame clones only, minus some. The sample consists of about 24,000 clones, around 90% of them appearing once. Study-wide results and caveats: In the 0.1 to 3.0 mg/kg range, CD4+ and CD8+ blood T cells had expanded clonally by week 6.

Sequenced material: CD4+ or CD8+ T cells sorted from blood, taken in a trial of the OX40 agonist ivuxolimab. The chain carries TRBV21-1 and TRBJ2-1. TRBV21-1 is described as a pseudogene. This clonotype was obtained from an adult with an advanced solid tumor such as melanoma, head and neck, liver or kidney cancer. CDR3 coding DNA: TGTGCCAGCAGCAAAGAGCTAAACCTATCGCCGGACTACAATGAGCAGTTCTTC. Its protein is CASSKELNLSPDYNEQFF.